These 23 T cell receptor beta chains share one sample of origin, sequenced in a study of T cell repertoires in cytomegalovirus infection. Each CDR3 protein gets one entry after TCRdb re-called the reads with MiXCR. The table has under 200,000 distinct CDR3 sequences, roughly 21% seen once. Their target antigens are unknown. The material sequenced was CD8+ T cells from cultured PBMCs, taken from culture after CMV antigen stimulation. These receptors all come from a human donor in good health (CMV status not recorded). Some clones in this sample may be carry-over from other donors' samples.

This clonotype was seen only a few times. The chain links TRBV15 to TRBJ1-1; no clear D gene. This CDR3 is built from 13 residues. Germline assignment: CDR1 LNHNV and CDR2 YYDKDF (reference sequence). Between the trimmed V and J ends, which lost 5 bases and 4 bases, there was a span of 11 bases. CDR3 region: CATSSHEVTEAFF. CDR3 in DNA: TGTGCCACCAGCTCTCATGAGGTCACTGAAGCTTTCTTT.

This chain joins TRBV30 and TRBJ2-7; TRBD1 matches at 10 bases. This CDR3 region has 17 residues. V trimming: 0 bases; J trimming: 0 bases; junction bases outside the gene matches: 8. Germline loops: CDR1 GTSNPN, CDR2 SVGIG (reference sequence). In nucleotides, the CDR3 is TGTGCCTGGAGTGTATGGGGGACAGGGGCCAACTCCTACGAGCAGTACTTC. Amino acid sequence: CAWSVWGTGANSYEQYF.

The rearrangement uses TRBV6-5 and TRBJ1-4, with D maybe TRBD1 (5 bases). V shed 6 bases and J shed 0 bases, with 14 bases lying between them. CDR3 size: 16 residues. Per the germline V gene, CDR1 is MNHEY and CDR2 is SVGAGI. This CDR3 is CASSRQRGATNEKLFF. The DNA of the CDR3 is TGTGCCAGCAGCAGACAGAGGGGTGCAACTAATGAAAAACTGTTTTTT.

The rearrangement uses TRBV4-1 and TRBJ2-3; 12 positions match TRBD2. The CDR3 extends over 18 amino acids. Trimming at V came to 1 base and at J to 6 bases, leaving 11 bases not matched to a gene. Per the germline V gene, CDR1 is MGHRA and CDR2 is YSYEKL. CDR3 residues: CASSQGLAGGPGSDTQYF. CDR3 DNA sequence: TGCGCCAGCAGCCAAGGGCTAGCGGGGGGGCCCGGTTCGGATACGCAGTATTTT.

This clonotype was detected only a few times. The DNA for the CDR3 is TGTGCCAGCAGCTCCCCAGGGTACAATCAGCCCCAGCATTTT. It encodes CASSSPGYNQPQHF. The chain is built from TRBV27 and TRBJ1-5; D possibly corresponds to TRBD1 (5 bases). Germline V gene data show CDR1 as MNHEY and CDR2 as SMNVEV (reference sequence). The CDR3 loop spans 14 amino acids. V was clipped by 6 bases and J by 3 bases, with 12 bases between them.

The V call is TRBV27, the J call TRBJ1-2; 8 bases agree with TRBD1. There are 14 residues in the CDR3. J lost 7 bases, V lost 4 bases, and 8 bases had no gene match. Germline-derived CDR1 and CDR2 are MNHEY and SMNVEV (reference sequence). The CDR3 spells CASSSDRVWSGYTF. The CDR3 DNA is TGTGCCAGCAGTTCGGACAGGGTTTGGAGTGGCTACACCTTC.

This chain connects TRBV12-3 or TRBV12-4 to TRBJ1-1; maybe TRBD1 (6 bases). The CDR3 is 13 residues long. Trimming shortened V by 6 bases and J by 3 bases, and 11 bases separated the two germline ends. Written as DNA, the CDR3 is TGTGCCAGCAGCACGGACAGCCACACTGAAGCTTTCTTT. Translation: CASSTDSHTEAFF.

This chain's CDR3 is CASSPGGHADTQYF. Here the CDR3 DNA reads TGTGCCAGCAGTCCAGGGGGACACGCAGATACGCAGTATTTT. The chain recombines TRBV6-1 with TRBJ2-3; 7 bases match TRBD1. This CDR3 comprises 14 residues. Germline CDR1 is MNHNS and CDR2 is SASEGT. J lost 4 bases, V lost 5 bases, and 6 bases had no gene match.

The chain combines TRBV7-8 with TRBJ2-2; the match to TRBD1 covers 8 bases. CDR3 size: 16 residues. Germline V CDR1 and CDR2: SGHVS, FQNEAQ. V lost 3 bases and J lost 5; bases outside the gene matches: 8. The CDR3 protein is CASSFTGTGITGELFF. The CDR3 DNA sequence: TGTGCCAGCAGCTTTACCGGGACAGGAATTACCGGGGAGCTGTTTTTT.

The chain combines TRBV7-8 with TRBJ2-2; D perhaps matches TRBD2 (6 bases). This CDR3 spans 13 amino acids. Trimming stripped 8 bases from V and 4 bases from J, with 11 bases between. Germline V gene data show CDR1 as SGHVS and CDR2 as FQNEAQ. CDR3 in amino acids: CASEAGSTGELFF. CDR3 bases: TGTGCCAGCGAGGCCGGGAGCACCGGGGAGCTGTTTTTT. Full variable domain (missing parts from reference TRBV7-8 and TRBJ2-2): GAGVSQSPRYKVAKRGQDVALRCDPISGHVSLFWYQQALGQGPEFLTYFQNEAQLDKSGLPSDRFFAERPEGSVSTLKIQRTQQEDSAVYLCASEAGSTGELFFGEGSRLTVL.

This chain joins TRBV12-3 or TRBV12-4 and TRBJ1-6, with D possibly TRBD1 on 5 matching bases. The length of the CDR3 is 13 residues. V was pared by 5 bases and J by 10 bases, with 12 bases between. The CDR3 sequence is CASSLVPGSPLHF. The CDR3 DNA follows: TGTGCCAGCAGTCTCGTCCCAGGGTCACCCCTCCACTTT.

V gene TRBV6-5 combines with J gene TRBJ2-7; D may match TRBD1 or TRBD2 (5 bases each). Germline CDR1 and CDR2: MNHEY and SVGAGI. The CDR3 has 14 amino acids. Trimming left V 6 bases short and J 7 bases short, with 19 bases between. CDR3: CASREYSGTWEQYF. The CDR3 DNA sequence: TGTGCCAGCAGGGAGTATTCGGGGACGTGGGAGCAGTACTTC.

This clonotype was seen a few times. The genes are TRBV27 and TRBJ1-1; the D gene is possibly TRBD1 (5 bases). The CDR3 extends over 14 amino acids. Looked up from germline, CDR1 is MNHEY and CDR2 is SMNVEV (reference sequence). Trimming removed 5 bases from V and 2 bases from J, with 12 bases in between. CDR3 amino acids: CASSPPGRNTEAFF. The CDR3 coding sequence is TGTGCCAGCAGTCCCCCGGGGCGCAACACTGAAGCTTTCTTT.

Only a few counts were recorded for this clonotype. This rearrangement joins TRBV6-2 or TRBV6-3 to TRBJ1-5; D possibly corresponds to TRBD1 (5 bases). The CDR3 covers 12 residues. Germline V gene sequence: CDR1 MNHEY, CDR2 SVGEGT. Trimming stripped 8 bases from V and 3 bases from J, with 8 bases between. The CDR3 nucleotides are TGTGCCAGCGGGGCCGCCAATCAGCCCCAGCATTTT. It encodes CASGAANQPQHF.

This clonotype was counted between two and nine times. The chain combines TRBV4-1 with TRBJ1-1; D is uncertain. The CDR3 runs to 15 residues. The germline V gene encodes CDR1 MGHRA and CDR2 YSYEKL. Trimming cost V 0 bases and J 0 bases, with 8 bases left between them. CDR3 DNA sequence: TGCGCCAGCAGCCAAGAGGCCCTCATGAACACTGAAGCTTTCTTT. It translates to CASSQEALMNTEAFF.

V and J are TRBV12-3 or TRBV12-4 and TRBJ2-5; tentative D call: TRBD1 (6 bases). This CDR3 is 14 amino acids long. V was trimmed by 5 bases and J by 5 bases, leaving 15 bases between them. CDR3 DNA: TGTGCCAGCAGTCCCTACAGGGATCAGGAGACCCAGTACTTC. This codes for CASSPYRDQETQYF.

The sample holds one count of this clonotype. CDR3 bases: TGTGCCAGCAGCTTAGGACAGGGGGCCGTTTTCTTCACTGAAGCTTTCTTT. Its translation: CASSLGQGAVFFTEAFF. The genes are TRBV7-6 and TRBJ1-1; TRBD1 matches 10 bases. This CDR3 spans 17 amino acids. The V gene's germline CDR1 is SGHVS and CDR2 FNYEAQ. J lost 4 bases, V lost 1 base, and 9 bases had no gene match.

The CDR3, as DNA: TGTGCCACCAGTGACGGACGGCAGAACACCGGGGAGCTGTTTTTT. Its translation: CATSDGRQNTGELFF. V gene TRBV24-1 combines with J gene TRBJ2-2; D call uncertain. The V gene's germline CDR1 is KGHDR and CDR2 SFDVKD. The CDR3 is made up of 15 amino acids. V was trimmed by 4 bases and J by 1 base, leaving 9 bases between them.

This chain joins TRBV4-1 and TRBJ2-1, with D hard to call. V dropped 0 bases and J dropped 7 bases, with 4 bases sitting between them. Germline V lookup: CDR1 MGHRA, CDR2 YSYEKL. The CDR3 loop spans 12 amino acids. CDR3 sequence: CASSQDQNEQFF. Here the CDR3 DNA reads TGCGCCAGCAGCCAAGATCAAAATGAGCAGTTCTTC.

The chain links TRBV7-2 to TRBJ2-1; D remains unclear. Germline values: CDR1 SGHTA, CDR2 FQGNSA. Trimming stripped 1 base from V and 9 bases from J, with 7 bases between. CDR3 length: 12 amino acids. CDR3 bases: TGTGCCAGCAGCTTAGTATATAGTGAGCAGTTCTTC. This gives the protein CASSLVYSEQFF.

This chain links TRBV12-3 or TRBV12-4 with TRBJ2-1; D unclear. V dropped 6 bases and J dropped 12 bases, with 15 bases sitting between them. The CDR3 runs 12 residues. The CDR3 is CASSTPGFGQFF. The CDR3 DNA reads TGTGCCAGCAGCACTCCAGGTTTTGGGCAGTTCTTC.

The sample holds many counts of this clonotype. The J gene is TRBJ1-4, the V gene TRBV12-3 or TRBV12-4; D unresolved. This CDR3 is 16 amino acids long. With 3 bases removed from V and 0 bases from J, the gap between germline ends came to 11 bases. The CDR3 DNA reads as TGTGCCAGCAGTTTCGCGGCTCAGGCAACTAATGAAAAACTGTTTTTT. It translates to CASSFAAQATNEKLFF.

Turning to this clonotype: Likely a read error: the CDR3 ends without its conserved phenylalanine or tryptophan. The chain links TRBV7-8 to TRBJ1-2, with 7 bases lining up with TRBD1. Germline V lookup: CDR1 SGHVS, CDR2 FQNEAQ. The length of the CDR3 is 14 residues. V gave up 4 bases and J gave up 3 bases; unmatched junction bases: 5. The CDR3 nucleotides read TGTGCCAGCAGCTCCGGGACAGCTTACTATGGCTACACCTTG. Protein: CASSSGTAYYGYTL.